This entry lists 11 T cell receptor beta chains sequenced from one sample in a study of control samples from healthy donors and cancer patients. Sequenced by immunoSEQ multiplex PCR; TCRdb stores in-frame clones only, minus some. The profile shows some 150,000 clones, 85% to 95% of them singletons. The sequenced material came from blood. All receptors come from a middle-aged man in good health.

The chain has TRBV6-5 and TRBJ1-5, with D possibly TRBD1 on 6 matching bases. CDR1 and CDR2 (germline): MNHEY, SVGAGI. This CDR3 contains 15 residues. Trimming pared 5 bases from V and 4 bases from J, leaving 15 bases between. CDR3 amino acids: CASSTQGLGNQPQHF. The CDR3 DNA reads TGTGCCAGCAGTACACAGGGTCTCGGGAATCAGCCCCAGCATTTT.

This rearrangement joins TRBV12-3 or TRBV12-4 to TRBJ1-1; a possible D gene is TRBD1 (5 bases). V dropped 2 bases and J dropped 11 bases, with 12 bases sitting between them. The CDR3 spans 12 residues. In DNA, the CDR3 is TGTGCCAGCAGTTTAACGGGAGGGGTGGCTTTCTTT. Protein product: CASSLTGGVAFF.

V is TRBV4-3 and J is TRBJ1-2; D is perhaps TRBD1 (6 bases). This CDR3 has 17 amino acids. V was shortened by 0 bases and J by 8 bases, with 22 bases between the two germline ends. CDR1 and CDR2 (germline): LGHNA, YSLEER. CDR3 in amino acids: CASSQDPVITGNLGYTF. CDR3 coding DNA: TGCGCCAGCAGCCAAGATCCCGTCATTACAGGGAATTTGGGCTACACCTTC.

The chain uses TRBV9 and TRBJ1-2; D not certain. The length of the CDR3 is 15 residues. The germline gives CDR1 SGDLS, CDR2 YYNGEE. V gave up 0 bases and J gave up 4 bases, with 13 bases separating them. In DNA, the CDR3 is TGTGCCAGCAGCGTAGCTAACGGCAGAAGCTATGGCTACACCTTC. This translates into CASSVANGRSYGYTF.

The chain couples TRBV5-1 to TRBJ1-1, with 7 bases fitting TRBD1. J gave up 1 base and V 4 bases, and 7 bases lay outside the gene matches. Looked up from germline, CDR1 is SGHRS and CDR2 is YFSETQ. The CDR3 consists of 15 residues. The CDR3: CASSPQGIGNTEAFF. CDR3 DNA sequence: TGCGCCAGCAGCCCACAGGGGATCGGGAACACTGAAGCTTTCTTT.

In this sample, this clone turned up a few times. This sequence joins TRBV5-4 and TRBJ2-1; 8 nucleotides align to TRBD1. Per germline, CDR1 SGHNT and CDR2 YYREEE (reference sequence). The CDR3 has 15 amino acids. Losses at the gene ends were 4 bases for V and 6 bases for J; bases not matched to a gene: 9. The DNA for the CDR3 is TGTGCCAGCAGCGTCAGGGGGCCCTTTTCCAATGAGCAGTTCTTC. Amino acids: CASSVRGPFSNEQFF.

The chain combines TRBV5-1 with TRBJ2-5; 7 nucleotides line up with TRBD2. Trimming cost V 5 bases and J 1 base; bases outside gene matches: 11. The CDR3 runs to 16 residues. The germline CDR1 and CDR2 sequences are SGHRS and YFSETQ. The DNA of the CDR3 is TGCGCCAGCAGGAGCGCGGTAGCGGGTATCCAAGAGACCCAGTACTTC. Protein sequence: CASRSAVAGIQETQYF. Full variable domain (remainder filled in from reference TRBV5-1 and TRBJ2-5): KAGVTQTPRYLIKTRGQQVTLSCSPISGHRSVSWYQQTPGQGLQFLFEYFSETQRNKGNFPGRFSGRQFSNSRSEMNVSTLELGDSALYLCASRSAVAGIQETQYFGPGTRLLVL.

The rearrangement links TRBV5-4 to TRBJ2-7; D is possibly TRBD2 (6 bases). The CDR3 spans 12 residues. The germline gives CDR1 SGHNT, CDR2 YYREEE (reference sequence). The germline V and J ends were trimmed by 2 bases and 9 bases, with 12 bases remaining between them. The CDR3 sequence is CASSFGGTRQYF. The CDR3 nucleotides read TGTGCCAGCAGCTTCGGGGGAACGCGGCAGTACTTC.

In its sample, this clone was seen once. The chain employs TRBV9 and TRBJ2-3, with 8 positions matching TRBD1. The V gene's germline CDR1 is SGDLS and CDR2 YYNGEE. There are 17 residues in the CDR3. Trimming removed 0 bases from V and 2 bases from J; junction bases left unmatched: 8. CDR3 in amino acids: CASSVAVTGGFTDTQYF. CDR3 bases: TGTGCCAGCAGCGTAGCCGTCACAGGGGGTTTCACAGATACGCAGTATTTT.

The genes are TRBV5-1 and TRBJ2-7; TRBD1 might be the D (6 bases). Germline values: CDR1 SGHRS, CDR2 YFSETQ. The length of the CDR3 is 16 residues. V lost 0 bases to trimming and J lost 0 bases, with 13 bases between them. As DNA, the CDR3 is TGCGCCAGCAGCTTGGAGGTGGGGGCGAGCTCCTACGAGCAGTACTTC. This sequence encodes CASSLEVGASSYEQYF.

The rearrangement uses TRBV28 and TRBJ2-7, with TRBD2 identical over 9 bases. The CDR3 contains 13 residues. V shed 8 bases and J 5 bases; nucleotides not matched to a gene: 7. Germline CDR1 is MDHEN and CDR2 is SYDVKM. The DNA of the CDR3 is TGTGCCAGCGGTGGACTAGCGCCCGACGAGCAGTACTTC. It encodes CASGGLAPDEQYF.